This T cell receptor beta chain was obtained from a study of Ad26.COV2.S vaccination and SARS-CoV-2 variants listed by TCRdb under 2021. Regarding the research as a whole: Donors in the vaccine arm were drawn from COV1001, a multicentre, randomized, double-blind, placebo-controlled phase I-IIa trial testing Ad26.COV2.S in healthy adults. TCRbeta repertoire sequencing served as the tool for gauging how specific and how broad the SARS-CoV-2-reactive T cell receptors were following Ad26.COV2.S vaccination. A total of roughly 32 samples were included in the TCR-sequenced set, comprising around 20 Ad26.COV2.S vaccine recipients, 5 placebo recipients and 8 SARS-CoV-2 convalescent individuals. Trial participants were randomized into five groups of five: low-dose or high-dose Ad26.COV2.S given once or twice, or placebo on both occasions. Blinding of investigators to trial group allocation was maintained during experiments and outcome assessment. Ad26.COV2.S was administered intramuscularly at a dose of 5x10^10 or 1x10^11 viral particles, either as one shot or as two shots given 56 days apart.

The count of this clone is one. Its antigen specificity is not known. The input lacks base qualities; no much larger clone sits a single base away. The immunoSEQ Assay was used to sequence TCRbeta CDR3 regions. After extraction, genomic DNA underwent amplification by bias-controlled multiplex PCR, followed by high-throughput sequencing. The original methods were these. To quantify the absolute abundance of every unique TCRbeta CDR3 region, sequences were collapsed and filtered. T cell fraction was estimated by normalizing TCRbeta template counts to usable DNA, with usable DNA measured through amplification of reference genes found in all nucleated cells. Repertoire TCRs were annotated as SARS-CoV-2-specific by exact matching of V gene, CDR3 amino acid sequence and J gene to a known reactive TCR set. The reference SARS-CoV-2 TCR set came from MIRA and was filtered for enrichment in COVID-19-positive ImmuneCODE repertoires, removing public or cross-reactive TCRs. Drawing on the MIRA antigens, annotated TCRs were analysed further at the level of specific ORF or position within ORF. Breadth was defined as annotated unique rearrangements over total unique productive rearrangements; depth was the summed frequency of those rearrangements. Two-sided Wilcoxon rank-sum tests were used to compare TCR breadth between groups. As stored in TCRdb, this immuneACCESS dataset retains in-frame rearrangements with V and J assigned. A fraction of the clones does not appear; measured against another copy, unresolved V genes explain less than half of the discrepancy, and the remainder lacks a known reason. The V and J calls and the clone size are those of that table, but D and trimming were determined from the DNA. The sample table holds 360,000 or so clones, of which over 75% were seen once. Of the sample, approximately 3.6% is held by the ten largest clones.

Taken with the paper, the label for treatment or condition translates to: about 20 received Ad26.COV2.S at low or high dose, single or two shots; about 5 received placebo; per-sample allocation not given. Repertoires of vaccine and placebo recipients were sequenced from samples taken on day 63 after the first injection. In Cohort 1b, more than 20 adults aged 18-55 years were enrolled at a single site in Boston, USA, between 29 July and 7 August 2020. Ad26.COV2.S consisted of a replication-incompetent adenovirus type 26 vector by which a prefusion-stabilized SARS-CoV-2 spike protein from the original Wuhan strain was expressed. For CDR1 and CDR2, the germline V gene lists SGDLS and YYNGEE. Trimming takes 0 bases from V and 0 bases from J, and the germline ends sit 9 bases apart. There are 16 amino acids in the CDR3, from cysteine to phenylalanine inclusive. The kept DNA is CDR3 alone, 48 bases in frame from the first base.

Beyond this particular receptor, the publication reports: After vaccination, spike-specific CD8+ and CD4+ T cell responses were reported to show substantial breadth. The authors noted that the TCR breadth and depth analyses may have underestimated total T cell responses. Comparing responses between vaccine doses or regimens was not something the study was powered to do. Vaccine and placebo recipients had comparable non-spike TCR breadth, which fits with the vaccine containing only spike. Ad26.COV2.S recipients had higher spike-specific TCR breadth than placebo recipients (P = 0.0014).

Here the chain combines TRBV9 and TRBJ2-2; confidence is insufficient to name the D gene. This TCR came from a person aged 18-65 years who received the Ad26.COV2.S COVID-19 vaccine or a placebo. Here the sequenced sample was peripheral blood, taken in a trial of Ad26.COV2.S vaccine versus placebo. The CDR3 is CASSVEAASNTGELFF. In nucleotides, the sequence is TGTGCCAGCAGCGTAGAGGCAGCTTCGAACACCGGGGAGCTGTTTTTT.